This TCR beta chain was obtained from a study of blood T cell repertoires in COVID-19. How the authors handled the data: Reference gene primers were amplified, and this amplification served to estimate nucleated cell counts. The assay was immunoSEQ multiplex PCR, and TCRdb's table has in-frame clones only and misses some. That table gives V, J and clone size, and the DNA gave D and trimming. This repertoire shows 200,000 to 250,000 clones, about 80% found once; its top ten account for 3%. The CDR3 runs to 19 residues. Looked up from germline, CDR1 is SGHRS and CDR2 is YFSETQ. V gave up 4 bases and J gave up 4 bases; unmatched junction bases: 21.

This chain joins TRBV5-1 and TRBJ1-2; 8 nucleotides line up with TRBD1. Input material: peripheral blood. The clonotype originates from a woman aged 25 to 39 who had recovered from COVID-19. CDR3 DNA sequence: TGCGCCAGCAGCCCGGAAAGCGGACCCTGGGGACAGGCTTTCTATGGCTACACCTTC. This gives the protein CASSPESGPWGQAFYGYTF.